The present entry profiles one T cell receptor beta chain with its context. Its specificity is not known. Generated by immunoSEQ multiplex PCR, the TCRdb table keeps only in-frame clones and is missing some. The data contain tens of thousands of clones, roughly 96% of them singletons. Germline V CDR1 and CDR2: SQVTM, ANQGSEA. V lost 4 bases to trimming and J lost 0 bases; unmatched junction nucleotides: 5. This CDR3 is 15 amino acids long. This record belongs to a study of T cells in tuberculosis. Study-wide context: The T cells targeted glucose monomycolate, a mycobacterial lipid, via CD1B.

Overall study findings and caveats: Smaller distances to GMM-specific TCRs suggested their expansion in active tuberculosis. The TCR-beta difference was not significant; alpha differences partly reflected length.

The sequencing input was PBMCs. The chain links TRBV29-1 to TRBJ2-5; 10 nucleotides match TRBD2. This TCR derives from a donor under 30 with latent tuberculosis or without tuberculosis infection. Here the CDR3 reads CSVGIAGGYQETQYF. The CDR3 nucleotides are TGCAGCGTTGGGATAGCGGGGGGTTACCAAGAGACCCAGTACTTC.